Shown below are 28 T cell receptor beta chains from a single sample sequenced in a study of glioma-infiltrating T cells after dendritic cell vaccination. Produced via immunoSEQ multiplex PCR; TCRdb's table is partial and in-frame only. Of 80,000 to 95,000 clones listed, approximately 81% are singletons. Specified time point: after dendritic cell vaccination, including at tumor progression/relapse. The input for sequencing was blood, taken after dendritic cell vaccination. These receptors all stem from a human donor with glioblastoma.

This chain joins TRBV5-1 and TRBJ1-2, with TRBD1 identical over 9 bases. V trimming: 4 bases; J trimming: 4 bases; junction bases outside the gene matches: 14. The CDR3 has 17 amino acids. Germline lookup yields CDR1 SGHRS and CDR2 YFSETQ. The CDR3 DNA is TGCGCCAGCAGCCCGACTCAACCGGGACAGGGCCCCTATGGCTACACCTTC. Amino acid sequence: CASSPTQPGQGPYGYTF.

This clone occurred once. The CDR3 reads CASRVKQGARSTGELFF. The CDR3 DNA reads as TGTGCCAGCAGGGTAAAACAGGGGGCGCGTAGTACCGGGGAGCTGTTTTTT. The genes are TRBV6-4 and TRBJ2-2; 9 bases are shared with TRBD1. Germline-derived CDR1 and CDR2 are MRHNA and SNTAGT. There are 17 residues in the CDR3. Trimming removed 6 bases from V and 5 bases from J; junction bases left unmatched: 13.

V and J are TRBV7-8 and TRBJ1-6; D is undetermined. In germline, CDR1 is SGHVS, CDR2 FQNEAQ. This CDR3 region has 12 residues. With 5 bases removed from V and 11 bases from J, the gap between germline ends came to 10 bases. In nucleotides, the CDR3 is TGTGCCAGCAGCCGACCTCGGGCACCCCTCCACTTT. Translating it yields CASSRPRAPLHF.

V usage is TRBV5-4 and J usage is TRBJ2-7; 11 bases line up with TRBD2. The CDR3 consists of 14 residues. J gave up 6 bases and V 4 bases, and 6 bases lay outside the gene matches. Germline CDR1 SGHNT, CDR2 YYREEE (reference sequence). The chain's CDR3 is CASSLGLAGGEQYF. Written as DNA, the CDR3 is TGTGCCAGCAGCCTGGGGCTAGCGGGGGGCGAGCAGTACTTC.

The rearrangement joins TRBV4-1 to TRBJ2-7, with 7 nucleotides matching TRBD1. This CDR3 has 15 amino acids. V trimming: 3 bases; J trimming: 0 bases; junction bases outside the gene matches: 5. Germline CDR1 and CDR2: MGHRA and YSYEKL. The CDR3 loop reads CASSQSQGPSYEQYF. CDR3 DNA sequence: TGCGCCAGCAGCCAGTCACAGGGGCCCTCCTACGAGCAGTACTTC.

This sequence joins TRBV6-5 and TRBJ1-3; 7 bases are shared with TRBD1. Trimming removed 7 bases from V and 5 bases from J; junction bases left unmatched: 8. CDR3 length: 14 amino acids. Germline V gene lookup returns CDR1 MNHEY and CDR2 SVGAGI. The CDR3 DNA is TGTGCCAGCATGGGGCCAGGGGGTAGAAACACCATATATTTT. It is translated as CASMGPGGRNTIYF.

The chain uses TRBV30 and TRBJ2-5; 10 nucleotides line up with TRBD2. The CDR3 sequence is 13 residues long. The germline V gene encodes CDR1 GTSNPN and CDR2 SVGIG (reference sequence). V dropped 4 bases and J dropped 3; count of bases not matched to a gene: 2. The CDR3 is CAWTSGRKETQYF. Written as DNA, the CDR3 is TGTGCCTGGACTAGCGGGAGAAAAGAGACCCAGTACTTC.

This clone showed up just once. This rearrangement joins TRBV6-5 to TRBJ1-2, with 7 bases fitting TRBD1. Germline V gene sequence: CDR1 MNHEY, CDR2 SVGAGI. Germline trimming cut 4 bases from V and 5 bases from J; bases unmatched to any gene: 10. This CDR3 has 15 residues. This CDR3 is CASSFRTGSPYGYTF. CDR3 DNA: TGTGCCAGCAGTTTTCGGACAGGATCCCCTTATGGCTACACCTTC.

The rearrangement links TRBV4-2 to TRBJ1-5; D perhaps matches TRBD1 (5 bases). This CDR3 is 17 amino acids long. V was trimmed by 1 base and J by 1 base, leaving 14 bases between them. CDR1 and CDR2 (germline): LGHNA, YNFKEQ. The CDR3 sequence: CASSQGVGQGSNQPQHF. CDR3 DNA sequence: TGTGCCAGCAGCCAAGGAGTCGGCCAGGGAAGCAATCAGCCCCAGCATTTT.

The chain employs TRBV7-2 and TRBJ2-1; 7 nucleotides match TRBD2. The CDR3 is 14 residues long. CDR1 and CDR2 from the germline V gene are SGHTA and FQGNSA. The trim removed 3 bases at V and 4 bases at J, leaving 3 bases unmatched. As DNA, the CDR3 is TGTGCCAGCAGCTTGGGGGGGATGTACAATGAGCAGTTCTTC. Translation gives CASSLGGMYNEQFF.

The genes are TRBV9 and TRBJ2-3, with D uncertain. This CDR3 contains 16 residues. Germline assignment: CDR1 SGDLS and CDR2 YYNGEE. Between the trimmed V and J ends, which lost 7 bases and 0 bases, there was a span of 18 bases. The CDR3 reads CASLRSGPLSTDTQYF. The CDR3 DNA is TGTGCCAGCCTCAGGTCAGGCCCTCTTAGCACAGATACGCAGTATTTT. Complete variable domain (other parts from reference TRBV9 and TRBJ2-3): DSGVTQTPKHLITATGQRVTLRCSPRSGDLSVYWYQQSLDQGLQFLIQYYNGEERAKGNILERFSAQQFPDLHSELNLSSLELGDSALYFCASLRSGPLSTDTQYFGPGTRLTVL.

This sequence joins TRBV9 and TRBJ1-1; perhaps TRBD1 as D (5 bases). V was clipped by 3 bases and J by 3 bases, with 24 bases between them. This CDR3 has 18 amino acids. Per the germline V gene, CDR1 is SGDLS and CDR2 is YYNGEE. The CDR3 bases are TGTGCCAGCAGCGCAGAGGACCCAGTAACAGGAGTGGACACTGAAGCTTTCTTT. Encoded protein: CASSAEDPVTGVDTEAFF.

V usage is TRBV6-1 and J usage is TRBJ1-3; the D is unclear. The germline V gene encodes CDR1 MNHNS and CDR2 SASEGT. The CDR3 extends over 15 amino acids. With 2 bases removed from V and 0 bases from J, the gap between germline ends came to 8 bases. As DNA, the CDR3 is TGTGCCAGCAGTGAAAGAGGGAGCTCTGGAAACACCATATATTTT. This sequence encodes CASSERGSSGNTIYF.

The chain couples TRBV7-2 to TRBJ2-2, with D tentatively TRBD2 (5 bases). This CDR3 contains 15 residues. The V end lost 3 bases, the J end lost 3 bases, and 11 bases lay between the germline ends. Looked up from germline, CDR1 is SGHTA and CDR2 is FQGNSA. CDR3 sequence: CASSLQYGDTGELFF. Here the CDR3 DNA reads TGTGCCAGCAGCTTGCAATACGGGGACACCGGGGAGCTGTTTTTT.

The chain recombines TRBV28 with TRBJ2-7, with 7 bases identical to TRBD2. Unmatched junction bases numbered 14, after V lost 4 bases and J lost 2 bases. Germline V gene lookup returns CDR1 MDHEN and CDR2 SYDVKM. The CDR3 totals 17 residues. This CDR3 reads CASSSPLIVRETYEQYF. CDR3 nucleotide sequence: TGTGCCAGCAGTTCCCCCCTGATCGTGCGGGAGACCTACGAGCAGTACTTC. The full variable domain, rest sourced from reference TRBV28 and TRBJ2-7, is DVKVTQSSRYLVKRTGEKVFLECVQDMDHENMFWYRQDPGLGLRLIYFSYDVKMKEKGDIPEGYSVSREKKERFSLILESASTNQTSMYLCASSSPLIVRETYEQYFGPGTRLTVT.

V gene TRBV7-2 combines with J gene TRBJ2-7; D is ambiguous. Germline CDR1 and CDR2: SGHTA and FQGNSA. V was pared by 2 bases and J by 5 bases, with 4 bases between. CDR3 length: 11 amino acids. This CDR3 is CASSLSHEQYF. The CDR3 DNA is TGTGCCAGCAGCTTAAGCCACGAGCAGTACTTC. Full variable domain (missing parts from reference TRBV7-2 and TRBJ2-7): GAGVSQSPSNKVTEKGKDVELRCDPISGHTALYWYRQSLGQGLEFLIYFQGNSAPDKSGLPSDRFSAERTGGSVSTLTIQRTQQEDSAVYLCASSLSHEQYFGPGTRLTVT.

The V gene is TRBV19, the J gene TRBJ2-5; D unresolved. V lost 0 bases and J 1 base, leaving 3 bases between the germline ends. The germline CDR1 and CDR2 sequences are LNHDA and SQIVND (reference sequence). This CDR3 has 13 amino acids. The CDR3 bases are TGTGCCAGTAGTATAGACAGCCAAGAGACCCAGTACTTC. This gives the protein CASSIDSQETQYF.

V gene TRBV28 combines with J gene TRBJ2-7; 8 positions match TRBD1. The V gene's germline CDR1 is MDHEN and CDR2 SYDVKM. The CDR3 has 14 residues. V lost 4 bases and J lost 3; bases outside the gene matches: 5. The CDR3 loop is CASSSQGGGYEQYF. Here the CDR3 DNA reads TGTGCCAGCAGTTCACAGGGGGGAGGCTACGAGCAGTACTTC.

This chain links TRBV10-3 with TRBJ2-7; the match to TRBD1 covers 9 bases. The V gene's germline CDR1 is ENHRY and CDR2 SYGVKD. CDR3 length: 16 amino acids. Trimming cost V 11 bases and J 0 bases; bases outside gene matches: 14. The CDR3 nucleotides read TGTGCCGTTTCCGGACCGCCGACAGGGGGCTCCTACGAGCAGTACTTC. This encodes CAVSGPPTGGSYEQYF.

The chain links TRBV28 to TRBJ2-5; 15 bases line up with TRBD2. The CDR3 is 15 amino acids. V was pared by 6 bases and J by 5 bases, with 4 bases of the junction left unmatched. Germline values: CDR1 MDHEN, CDR2 SYDVKM. The CDR3 DNA follows: TGTGCCAGCAGACAGGGACTAGCGGGAGGTGAGACCCAGTACTTC. It is translated as CASRQGLAGGETQYF.

The rearrangement links TRBV4-1 to TRBJ2-5; D possibly corresponds to TRBD1 (5 bases). The CDR3 runs 14 residues. The V gene's germline CDR1 is MGHRA and CDR2 YSYEKL. V was pared by 1 base and J by 4 bases, with 10 bases between. CDR3 bases: TGCGCCAGCAGCCAAGTAGGGCAGGGAGAGACCCAGTACTTC. It encodes CASSQVGQGETQYF.

In its sample, this clone was seen a few times. The rearrangement links TRBV11-2 to TRBJ2-1, with D perhaps TRBD2 (7 bases). The CDR3 totals 15 residues. Germline V lookup: CDR1 SGHAT, CDR2 FQNNGV. Trimming took 5 bases from V and 4 from J, leaving 15 bases between them. The CDR3 region has the DNA TGTGCCAGCAGCGTAGGGGGGGGCCCTTACAATGAGCAGTTCTTC. Amino acids: CASSVGGGPYNEQFF. The whole variable domain, remainder taken from reference TRBV11-2 and TRBJ2-1, is EAGVAQSPRYKIIEKRQSVAFWCNPISGHATLYWYQQILGQGPKLLIQFQNNGVVDDSQLPKDRFSAERLKGVDSTLKIQPAKLEDSAVYLCASSVGGGPYNEQFFGPGTRLTVL.

V and J are TRBV19 and TRBJ2-3; D is possibly TRBD1 (5 bases). With 10 bases removed from V and 0 bases from J, the gap between germline ends came to 14 bases. Germline CDR1 is LNHDA and CDR2 is SQIVND (reference sequence). This CDR3 contains 14 residues. CDR3 region: CATKGQLSTDTQYF. The CDR3 coding sequence is TGTGCCACAAAGGGGCAGCTTAGCACAGATACGCAGTATTTT.

This clone was seen only a few times. The chain recombines TRBV7-5 with TRBJ1-1; TRBD1 is the table's D call and was not checked against the DNA. TRBV7-5 is a recognized pseudogene. The CDR3 runs to 17 residues. The CDR3 bases are TGTGTCAGAAGCTTATTAGGGCCGGGACAAAGGGTAACTAGTGCTTTCTTT. Its protein product is CVRSLLGPGQRVTSAFF.

The chain employs TRBV9 and TRBJ2-3; 10 bases line up with TRBD1. V was clipped by 5 bases and J by 3 bases; unmatched bases: 9. The CDR3 runs to 16 residues. Germline V CDR1 and CDR2: SGDLS, YYNGEE. DNA for the CDR3: TGTGCCAGCAGTGATTACCGGGACAGGGGTACAGATACGCAGTATTTT. This encodes CASSDYRDRGTDTQYF.

This clone was picked up a small number of times. This rearrangement joins TRBV27 to TRBJ2-5; 12 positions agree with TRBD1. J lost 5 bases, V lost 4 bases, and 5 bases had no gene match. Germline CDR1 MNHEY, CDR2 SMNVEV (reference sequence). This CDR3 has 15 residues. Written as DNA, the CDR3 is TGTGCCAGCAGTTCCGGGACAGGGGGCGTCGAGACCCAGTACTTC. This encodes CASSSGTGGVETQYF.

V gene TRBV30 combines with J gene TRBJ1-2; perhaps TRBD1 as D (5 bases). CDR1 and CDR2 from the germline V gene are GTSNPN and SVGIG (reference sequence). The CDR3 is 15 residues long. V was shortened by 1 base and J by 4 bases, with 16 bases between the two germline ends. The CDR3 loop is CAWSERQGVFYGYTF. CDR3 DNA sequence: TGTGCCTGGAGTGAACGGCAGGGCGTATTCTATGGCTACACCTTC. The complete variable domain, with remaining parts taken from reference TRBV30 and TRBJ1-2, reads SQTIHQWPATLVQPVGSPLSLECTVEGTSNPNLYWYRQAAGRGLQLLFYSVGIGQISSEVPQNLSASRPQDRQFILSSKKLLLSDSGFYLCAWSERQGVFYGYTFGSGTRLTVV.

This clone was seen more than once but under ten times. V is TRBV19 and J is TRBJ1-2; D is perhaps TRBD1 (5 bases). V shed 7 bases and J shed 4 bases, with 22 bases lying between them. CDR1 LNHDA and CDR2 SQIVND come from the germline V gene (reference sequence). The CDR3 extends over 16 amino acids. CDR3 loop: CASKSLRPAGGYGYTF. The CDR3 DNA sequence: TGTGCCAGTAAGAGCCTCCGGCCCGCCGGGGGCTATGGCTACACCTTC.